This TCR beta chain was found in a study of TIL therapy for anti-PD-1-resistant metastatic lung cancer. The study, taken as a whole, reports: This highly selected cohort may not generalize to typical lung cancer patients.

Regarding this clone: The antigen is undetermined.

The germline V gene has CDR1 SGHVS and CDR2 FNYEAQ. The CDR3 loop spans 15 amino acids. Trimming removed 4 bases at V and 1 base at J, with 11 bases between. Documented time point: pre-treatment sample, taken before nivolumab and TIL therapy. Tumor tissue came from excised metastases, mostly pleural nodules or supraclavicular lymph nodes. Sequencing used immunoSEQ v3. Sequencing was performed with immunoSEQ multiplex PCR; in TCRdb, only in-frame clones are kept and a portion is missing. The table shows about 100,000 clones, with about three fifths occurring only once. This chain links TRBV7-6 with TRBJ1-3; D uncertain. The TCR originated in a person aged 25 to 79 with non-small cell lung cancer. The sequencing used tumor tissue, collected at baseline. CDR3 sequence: CASSSQLGSGNTIYF. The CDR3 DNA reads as TGTGCCAGCAGCTCCCAACTTGGGTCTGGAAACACCATATATTTT.